Shown below are 25 T cell receptor beta chains from a single sample sequenced in a study of beta chain features in type 1 diabetes. General study results and limits: For Type 1 diabetes patients, all four CD4+ subsets carried TCRB CDR3s that were moderately but significantly shorter.

The entirety of the isolated RNA underwent reverse transcription, so expressed TCRB transcripts were sequenced. Method: immunoSEQ multiplex PCR; TCRdb's copy keeps in-frame clones and lacks some. The repertoire holds 100,000 to 150,000 clones, with 16% as singletons. The antigens for these receptors are not known. Sequencing used central memory CD4+ T cells from blood. All receptors derive from a man aged 25-40 years with type 1 diabetes.

The J gene is TRBJ2-7, the V gene TRBV6-5; TRBD2 might be the D (6 bases). Germline V gives CDR1 MNHEY, CDR2 SVGAGI. The V and J ends lost 6 bases and 0 bases respectively, with 12 bases between them. This CDR3 comprises 14 residues. CDR3 bases: TGTGCCAGCAGAGGTAGCGGAAGCTCCTACGAGCAGTACTTC. Translating it yields CASRGSGSSYEQYF.

This clone was picked up many times. This chain links TRBV27 with TRBJ2-7; D unresolved. The germline CDR1 and CDR2 sequences are MNHEY and SMNVEV (reference sequence). V was trimmed by 5 bases and J by 7 bases, leaving 9 bases between them. The CDR3 has 11 amino acids. The CDR3 DNA follows: TGTGCCAGCAGTACTACAGAAGAGCAGTACTTC. This encodes CASSTTEEQYF.

The rearrangement joins TRBV30 to TRBJ2-3, with TRBD1 identical over 7 bases. The V segment lost 0 bases and the J segment 2 bases; nucleotides outside the gene matches: 2. The CDR3 is 14 amino acids. Germline-derived CDR1 and CDR2 are GTSNPN and SVGIG (reference sequence). The CDR3 loop reads CAWSVGQNTDTQYF. The CDR3 DNA sequence: TGTGCCTGGAGTGTGGGACAGAACACAGATACGCAGTATTTT.

This clone turned up a few times. The J gene is TRBJ1-4, the V gene TRBV19, with D possibly being TRBD1 (5 bases). Between the trimmed V and J ends, which lost 8 bases and 11 bases, there was a span of 21 bases. CDR3 length: 14 residues. Looked up from germline, CDR1 is LNHDA and CDR2 is SQIVND (reference sequence). CDR3: CASLSGNYAGKLFF. As DNA, the CDR3 is TGTGCCAGTCTTAGCGGTAACTACGCAGGGAAACTGTTTTTT.

This clone was picked up a small number of times. The chain combines TRBV4-2 with TRBJ2-3; 8 nucleotides line up with TRBD2. This CDR3 is built from 14 residues. Germline trimming cut 0 bases from V and 8 bases from J; bases unmatched to any gene: 4. Germline CDR1 reads LGHNA; CDR2 reads YNFKEQ. The CDR3 coding sequence is TGTGCCAGCAGCCAAGAAGTAGCGGGACGTACGCAGTATTTT. Encoded protein: CASSQEVAGRTQYF.

The chain has TRBV28 and TRBJ1-5; 8 nucleotides line up with TRBD1. V gave up 6 bases and J gave up 1 base; unmatched junction bases: 8. This CDR3 region has 16 residues. In germline, CDR1 is MDHEN, CDR2 SYDVKM. The CDR3 region has the DNA TGTGCCAGCAGACAAACAGGGGGGAACAGCAATCAGCCCCAGCATTTT. Protein product: CASRQTGGNSNQPQHF.

This clone was found once. The gene calls are TRBV6-1 and TRBJ1-5; unclear D gene. CDR3 size: 15 residues. The ends were cut back, 10 bases at V and 5 bases at J, with 21 bases in the middle. Germline CDR1 reads MNHNS; CDR2 reads SASEGT. The CDR3 here is CATRRAPHVDQPQHF. As DNA, the CDR3 is TGTGCCACCCGGAGGGCACCTCACGTGGATCAGCCCCAGCATTTT.

V usage is TRBV11-3 and J usage is TRBJ1-1, with unresolved D. This CDR3 has 13 residues. Germline V lookup: CDR1 SGHNT, CDR2 YENEEA. Trimming stripped 1 base from V and 0 bases from J, with 3 bases between. The CDR3 DNA follows: TGTGCCAGCAGCTTAGCGATGAACACTGAAGCTTTCTTT. Translation gives CASSLAMNTEAFF.

This chain uses TRBV7-2 with TRBJ2-7, with D perhaps assigned TRBD1 or TRBD2 (6 bases each). The germline CDR1 and CDR2 sequences are SGHTA and FQGNSA. This CDR3 is 15 amino acids long. Trimming pared 0 bases from V and 4 bases from J, leaving 13 bases between. The CDR3 is CASSLARDTPYEQYF. DNA of the CDR3: TGTGCCAGCAGCTTAGCGCGGGACACACCTTACGAGCAGTACTTC.

The V call is TRBV28, the J call TRBJ2-3; TRBD2 is a possible D gene (6 bases). The CDR3 is made up of 14 amino acids. Germline V CDR1 and CDR2: MDHEN, SYDVKM. The CDR3 protein is CVCRAGTSTDTQYF. DNA of the CDR3: TGTGTCTGCAGGGCGGGGACTAGCACAGATACGCAGTATTTT.

A few counts support this clone. V and J are TRBV4-2 and TRBJ1-6; 7 positions match TRBD1. The CDR3 extends over 15 amino acids. Germline V gives CDR1 LGHNA, CDR2 YNFKEQ. The trim removed 5 bases at V and 7 bases at J, leaving 8 bases unmatched. The CDR3 sequence is CASSWGQSGNSPLHF. CDR3 DNA: TGTGCCAGCAGCTGGGGACAGTCGGGGAATTCACCCCTCCACTTT.

In this sample, this clone turned up a few times. J is TRBJ1-1 and V is TRBV29-1, with D tentatively TRBD1 (5 bases). CDR3 size: 13 residues. V was trimmed by 2 bases and J by 7 bases, leaving 14 bases between them. CDR1 and CDR2 (germline): SQVTM, ANQGSEA. This chain's CDR3 is CSVELGPGGEAFF. The CDR3 DNA reads TGCAGCGTTGAATTGGGGCCGGGCGGTGAAGCTTTCTTT.

In this sample, this clone turned up a few times. The gene calls are TRBV19 and TRBJ2-5; the D gene could be TRBD1 or TRBD2 (5 bases each). The length of the CDR3 is 14 residues. V lost 4 bases, J lost 6 bases, and 15 bases lay in between. Per the germline V gene, CDR1 is LNHDA and CDR2 is SQIVND (reference sequence). CDR3 nucleotide sequence: TGTGCCAGTAGTACCGCAGGGACGGCACAGACCCAGTACTTC. As protein: CASSTAGTAQTQYF.

The V and J genes are TRBV20-1 and TRBJ2-3; D gene unclear. The CDR3 contains 11 residues. Deletions cut 4 bases from V and 4 bases from J, with 6 bases between. CDR1 is DFQATT and CDR2 is SNEGSKA in the germline V gene (reference sequence). The CDR3 region is CSAKLADTQYF. For the CDR3, the DNA is TGCAGTGCTAAGCTGGCAGATACGCAGTATTTT.

A few counts support this clone. The DNA of the CDR3 is TGCAGTGCTACAGGGGAAAAACTGTTTTTT. Translating it yields CSATGEKLFF. The V call is TRBV20-1, the J call TRBJ1-4, with D possibly being TRBD1 (5 bases). Germline V lookup: CDR1 DFQATT, CDR2 SNEGSKA (reference sequence). The CDR3 has 10 residues. V was shortened by 4 bases and J by 8 bases, with 5 bases between the two germline ends.

This clone has more than one count but fewer than ten. V gene TRBV5-1 combines with J gene TRBJ2-2, with D perhaps assigned TRBD1 or TRBD2 (5 bases each). CDR1 is SGHRS, CDR2 YFSETQ, per germline. The V and J ends lost 2 bases and 4 bases respectively, with 12 bases between them. CDR3 size: 15 residues. In DNA, the CDR3 is TGCGCCAGCAGCTTCGGGGCAGGGAGCACCGGGGAGCTGTTTTTT. It codes for CASSFGAGSTGELFF.

This clone was counted only a few times. The genes are TRBV7-2 and TRBJ2-1; D gene unclear. Per the germline V gene, CDR1 is SGHTA and CDR2 is FQGNSA. Trimming pared 2 bases from V and 8 bases from J, leaving 16 bases between. The CDR3 sequence is 15 residues long. CDR3 nucleotides: TGTGCCAGCAGCTTAATCCAAGGGCGTGCGGATGAGCAGTTCTTC. The encoded protein is CASSLIQGRADEQFF.

The rearrangement joins TRBV6-6 to TRBJ2-5, with D perhaps matching TRBD2 (6 bases). Germline CDR1 and CDR2: MNHNY and SVGAGI (reference sequence). This CDR3 region has 16 residues. The germline V and J ends were trimmed by 7 bases and 5 bases, with 23 bases remaining between them. The CDR3 region is CASTGGKTNVPETQYF. In nucleotides, the CDR3 is TGTGCCAGCACCGGCGGGAAAACTAATGTCCCGGAGACCCAGTACTTC.

Only a few counts were recorded for this clone. The genes are TRBV6-5 and TRBJ1-3; weak D call: TRBD1 (5 bases). This CDR3 comprises 15 residues. The germline gives CDR1 MNHEY, CDR2 SVGAGI. V lost 2 bases, J lost 0 bases, and 8 bases lay in between. The CDR3 sequence is CASSYSRASGNTIYF. The CDR3 coding sequence is TGTGCCAGCAGTTACAGCAGGGCCTCTGGAAACACCATATATTTT.

This clone was observed a few times. The rearrangement links TRBV6-6 to TRBJ2-7; perhaps TRBD1 as D (6 bases). CDR1 MNHNY and CDR2 SVGAGI come from the germline V gene (reference sequence). The CDR3 is 15 residues long. The germline V and J ends were trimmed by 6 bases and 2 bases, with 17 bases remaining between them. This CDR3 reads CASSPTPGQTYEQYF. The CDR3 DNA reads as TGTGCCAGCAGCCCGACCCCGGGACAAACCTACGAGCAGTACTTC.

CDR3 coding DNA: TGTGCCAGCAGTCTGGACTATAATTCACCCCTCCACTTT. This codes for CASSLDYNSPLHF. The chain carries TRBV7-2 and TRBJ1-6; no firm D call. Germline V gene lookup returns CDR1 SGHTA and CDR2 FQGNSA. Trimming took off 6 bases at V and 3 bases at J, with 6 bases between the two ends. The CDR3 covers 13 residues.

V usage is TRBV7-2 and J usage is TRBJ2-5; TRBD1 agrees at 8 bases. Per germline, CDR1 SGHTA and CDR2 FQGNSA. The CDR3 totals 14 residues. Trimming cost V 6 bases and J 5 bases; bases outside gene matches: 8. The CDR3 coding sequence is TGTGCCAGCAGACCCGGACAGGGATGGGAGACCCAGTACTTC. This codes for CASRPGQGWETQYF.

Note on this clone: At one end, the junction sequence differs from germline, possibly due to a read error. The V and J genes are TRBV7-2 and TRBJ1-2; the D is unclear. Germline loops: CDR1 SGHTA, CDR2 FQGNSA. The CDR3 is 17 residues long. Here the CDR3 DNA reads TGCGCCAGCAGCCAAGCCTATGTGAGGGTAGAAACGTATGGCTACACCTTC. This codes for CASSQAYVRVETYGYTF. The full variable domain, in which reference TRBV7-2 and TRBJ1-2 provide the parts outside the CDR3, is GAGVSQSPSNKVTEKGKDVELRCDPISGHTALYWYRQSLGQGLEFLIYFQGNSAPDKSGLPSDRFSAERTGGSVSTLTIQRTQQEDSAVYLCASSQAYVRVETYGYTFGSGTRLTVV.

The genes are TRBV25-1 and TRBJ2-1; 7 bases line up with TRBD1. The ends lost 3 bases at V and 15 bases at J; junction bases unmatched: 11. The CDR3 length is 13 residues. CDR1 and CDR2 from the germline V gene are MGHDK and SYGVNS. In DNA form, the CDR3 reads TGTGCCAGCAGTGACCCTCGGACAGGTCGGGGGTTCTTC. Its protein is CASSDPRTGRGFF.

The CDR3 protein is CAWRLSGTRAWEQYF. The CDR3 nucleotides are TGTGCCTGGAGGCTTTCCGGGACAAGGGCCTGGGAGCAGTACTTC. V and J are TRBV30 and TRBJ2-7, with D possibly being TRBD1 (6 bases). Trimming pared 3 bases from V and 7 bases from J, leaving 22 bases between. CDR1 GTSNPN and CDR2 SVGIG come from the germline V gene (reference sequence). This CDR3 is built from 15 residues.